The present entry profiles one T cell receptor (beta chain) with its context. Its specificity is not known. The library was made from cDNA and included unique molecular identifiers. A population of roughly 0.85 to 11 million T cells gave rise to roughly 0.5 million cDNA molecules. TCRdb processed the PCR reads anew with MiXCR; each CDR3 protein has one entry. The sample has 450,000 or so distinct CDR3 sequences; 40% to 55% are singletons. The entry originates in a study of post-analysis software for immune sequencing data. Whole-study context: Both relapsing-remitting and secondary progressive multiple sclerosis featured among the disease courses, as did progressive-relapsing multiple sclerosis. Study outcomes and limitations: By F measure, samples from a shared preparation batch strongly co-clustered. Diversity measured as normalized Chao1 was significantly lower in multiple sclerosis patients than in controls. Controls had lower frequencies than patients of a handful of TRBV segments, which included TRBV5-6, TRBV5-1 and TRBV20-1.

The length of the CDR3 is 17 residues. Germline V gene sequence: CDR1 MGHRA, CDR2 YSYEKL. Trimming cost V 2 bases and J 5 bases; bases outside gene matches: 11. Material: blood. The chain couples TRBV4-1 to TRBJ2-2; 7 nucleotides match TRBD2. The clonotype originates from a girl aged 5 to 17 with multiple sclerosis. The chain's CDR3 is CASSQYSGSGGTGELFF. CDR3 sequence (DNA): TGCGCCAGCAGCCAATATTCCGGCTCGGGAGGAACCGGGGAGCTGTTTTTT.